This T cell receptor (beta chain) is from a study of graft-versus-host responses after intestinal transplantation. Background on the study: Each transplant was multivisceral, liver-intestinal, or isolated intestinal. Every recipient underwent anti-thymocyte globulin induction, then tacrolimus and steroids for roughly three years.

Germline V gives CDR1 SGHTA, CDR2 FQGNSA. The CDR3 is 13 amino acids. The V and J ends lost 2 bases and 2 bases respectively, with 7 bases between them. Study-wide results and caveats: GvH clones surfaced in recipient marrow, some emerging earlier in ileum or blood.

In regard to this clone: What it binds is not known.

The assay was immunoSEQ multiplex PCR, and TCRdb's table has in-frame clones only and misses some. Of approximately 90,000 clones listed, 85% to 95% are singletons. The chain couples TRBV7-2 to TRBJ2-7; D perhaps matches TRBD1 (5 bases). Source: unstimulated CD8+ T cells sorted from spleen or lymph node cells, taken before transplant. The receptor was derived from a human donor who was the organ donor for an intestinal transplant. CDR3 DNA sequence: TGTGCCAGCAGCTTAACAGGCCCCTACGAGCAGTACTTC. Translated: CASSLTGPYEQYF.